These 27 T cell receptor beta chains were sequenced from one sample in a study of blood T cells in healthy people across ages. A sample-barcoded 5' primer and a J-beta primer mix were used in a second PCR of roughly 6 to 11 cycles. Each CDR3 protein is one row after TCRdb ran MiXCR on the 5' RACE reads. The table records some 1.6 million distinct CDR3 sequences, about 31% of them present only once. Sequencing was performed on blood. These receptors were collected from a woman aged 30 to 39 in good health.

This chain connects TRBV27 to TRBJ2-1; a weak D match, TRBD1 (6 bases). Trimming cost V 0 bases and J 7 bases, with 10 bases left between them. This CDR3 has 14 amino acids. Germline V gene lookup returns CDR1 MNHEY and CDR2 SMNVEV (reference sequence). CDR3 DNA: TGTGCCAGCAGTTTATCGGGGGCGCTAAATGAGCAGTTCTTC. It codes for CASSLSGALNEQFF.

This sequence joins TRBV6-1 and TRBJ2-5; a possible D gene is TRBD2 (5 bases). The tail of the sequence fits TRBJ2-7 better, so the J call may be wrong. The CDR3 runs 12 residues. CDR1 and CDR2 (germline): MNHNS, SASEGT. The CDR3 sequence: CASRDYTYEQYF. CDR3 in DNA: TGTGCCAGCAGAGACTACACCTACGAGCAGTACTTC.

J is TRBJ2-6 and V is TRBV13; TRBD2 matches 11 bases. This CDR3 is 17 amino acids long. The germline V gene has CDR1 PRHDT and CDR2 FYEKMQ (reference sequence). The ends lost 5 bases at V and 0 bases at J; junction bases unmatched: 3. This CDR3 is CASSGTSGASGANVLTF. The CDR3 DNA sequence: TGTGCCAGCAGCGGGACTAGCGGAGCCTCTGGGGCCAACGTCCTGACTTTC.

A word on this clonotype: This clone may be a read error of a much larger clone one base away. The chain carries TRBV5-1 and TRBJ2-7; TRBD1 matches 8 bases. The CDR3 spans 14 residues. With 7 bases clipped from V and 5 bases from J, the junction kept 11 bases outside the gene matches. Germline V gene sequence: CDR1 SGHRS, CDR2 YFSETQ. As DNA, the CDR3 is TGCGCCAGCGGCTGGGGAGACAGGGGAGACGAGCAGTACTTC. This sequence encodes CASGWGDRGDEQYF.

There are a few counts of this clonotype. This chain joins TRBV7-2 and TRBJ1-4; perhaps TRBD1 as D (6 bases). V gave up 4 bases and J gave up 8 bases, with 14 bases separating them. Germline values: CDR1 SGHTA, CDR2 FQGNSA. The CDR3 is 14 residues long. The CDR3 reads CASSSTGDLEKLFF. CDR3 nucleotide sequence: TGTGCCAGCAGCTCGACAGGCGATTTAGAAAAACTGTTTTTT.

The rearrangement joins TRBV4-1 to TRBJ1-5; maybe TRBD1 (5 bases). V was cut by 0 bases and J by 1 base, with 7 bases left in between. The CDR3 sequence is 15 residues long. Germline lookup yields CDR1 MGHRA and CDR2 YSYEKL. DNA of the CDR3: TGCGCCAGCAGCCAAGATGGGGGGAGCAATCAGCCCCAGCATTTT. Translated: CASSQDGGSNQPQHF.

The chain has TRBV20-1 and TRBJ2-1; D not resolved. The CDR3 is 14 residues long. Germline V lookup: CDR1 DFQATT, CDR2 SNEGSKA (reference sequence). The ends were cut back, 0 bases at V and 7 bases at J, with 13 bases in the middle. CDR3 region: CSARDIRFSNEQFF. The DNA of the CDR3 is TGCAGTGCTAGAGACATACGGTTTTCGAATGAGCAGTTCTTC.

This clonotype has just a few counts. J is TRBJ2-1 and V is TRBV12-3 or TRBV12-4, with D perhaps matching TRBD2 (6 bases). With 3 bases removed from V and 7 bases from J, the gap between germline ends came to 13 bases. The CDR3 loop spans 14 amino acids. This chain's CDR3 is CASSFRRDGNEQFF. The CDR3 coding sequence is TGTGCCAGCAGTTTCCGGCGGGATGGGAATGAGCAGTTCTTC.

The chain uses TRBV2 and TRBJ2-1, with 7 positions matching TRBD2. CDR1 and CDR2 (germline): SNHLY, FYNNEI. The CDR3 is 13 residues long. The V segment lost 11 bases and the J segment 0 bases; nucleotides outside the gene matches: 4. CDR3 amino acids: CAASGSSYNEQFF. In DNA, the CDR3 is TGTGCCGCTAGCGGAAGCTCCTACAATGAGCAGTTCTTC.

The V call is TRBV15, the J call TRBJ2-7, with 10 bases that match TRBD2. The CDR3 has 17 amino acids. Germline V gives CDR1 LNHNV, CDR2 YYDKDF (reference sequence). Trimming removed 0 bases from V and 6 bases from J; junction bases left unmatched: 11. The CDR3 nucleotides read TGTGCCACCAGCAGAGAGACCCCCGGGACTAGCGCTACCGAGCAGTACTTC. As protein: CATSRETPGTSATEQYF. Together with reference TRBV15 and TRBJ2-7, the CDR3 gives the full variable domain: DAMVIQNPRYQVTQFGKPVTLSCSQTLNHNVMYWYQQKSSQAPKLLFHYYDKDFNNEADTPDNFQSRRPNTSFCFLDIRSPGLGDTAMYLCATSRETPGTSATEQYFGPGTRLTVT.

This sequence joins TRBV11-2 and TRBJ2-7, with D possibly TRBD1 on 6 matching bases. V was shortened by 4 bases and J by 6 bases, with 25 bases between the two germline ends. This CDR3 is built from 17 residues. The germline V gene has CDR1 SGHAT and CDR2 FQNNGV. The CDR3 region is CASSSVTPGTGYFEQYF. The CDR3 DNA reads as TGTGCCAGCAGCTCGGTAACCCCGGGAACAGGGTACTTCGAGCAGTACTTC.

This chain connects TRBV7-2 to TRBJ2-5; 9 nucleotides match TRBD2. V lost 3 bases and J lost 4; bases outside the gene matches: 9. The CDR3 is 16 residues long. The germline V gene encodes CDR1 SGHTA and CDR2 FQGNSA. DNA of the CDR3: TGTGCCAGCAGCTTCTTTGCGGGAGGGCTTTCAGAGACCCAGTACTTC. Its translation is CASSFFAGGLSETQYF. The whole variable domain, remainder taken from reference TRBV7-2 and TRBJ2-5, is GAGVSQSPSNKVTEKGKDVELRCDPISGHTALYWYRQSLGQGLEFLIYFQGNSAPDKSGLPSDRFSAERTGGSVSTLTIQRTQQEDSAVYLCASSFFAGGLSETQYFGPGTRLLVL.

The table lists this clonotype with a few counts. This chain connects TRBV20-1 to TRBJ1-2; possibly TRBD1 for D (6 bases). The germline V and J ends were trimmed by 4 bases and 5 bases, with 17 bases remaining between them. This CDR3 region has 14 residues. Per germline, CDR1 DFQATT and CDR2 SNEGSKA (reference sequence). The CDR3: CSATPGIQGYGYTF. The CDR3 DNA sequence: TGCAGTGCTACCCCCGGGATACAGGGATATGGCTACACCTTC.

The chain joins TRBV6-5 to TRBJ1-4; 7 bases are shared with TRBD1. CDR3 size: 13 residues. The germline V gene has CDR1 MNHEY and CDR2 SVGAGI. V lost 5 bases and J lost 8; bases outside the gene matches: 5. For the CDR3, the DNA is TGTGCCAGCAGTCCGGGACAGCAAGAAAAACTGTTTTTT. It yields the protein CASSPGQQEKLFF.

CDR3 nucleotides: TGTGCCAGCAGTGAAGCATACGACAGGGTCAATGAAAAACTGTTTTTT. This gives the protein CASSEAYDRVNEKLFF. V is TRBV6-1 and J is TRBJ1-4; 7 nucleotides agree with TRBD1. The V gene's germline CDR1 is MNHNS and CDR2 SASEGT. With V trimmed by 0 bases and J by 5 bases, 6 bases remained unmatched. CDR3 length: 16 amino acids.

The V and J genes are TRBV19 and TRBJ1-1; D is ambiguous. Germline CDR1 reads LNHDA; CDR2 reads SQIVND (reference sequence). This CDR3 has 13 residues. Between the trimmed V and J ends, which lost 5 bases and 0 bases, there was a span of 7 bases. CDR3 residues: CASSHRLNTEAFF. The CDR3 DNA sequence: TGTGCCAGTAGTCACCGTTTGAACACTGAAGCTTTCTTT.

Only a few counts were recorded for this clonotype. The rearrangement links TRBV5-1 to TRBJ2-7; no firm D call. The length of the CDR3 is 16 residues. The V gene lost 1 base and the J gene lost 0 bases, with 14 bases spanning the gap. Germline lookup yields CDR1 SGHRS and CDR2 YFSETQ. Written as DNA, the CDR3 is TGCGCCAGCAGCTTGAGTACGGCAGGCTTCTCCTACGAGCAGTACTTC. This sequence encodes CASSLSTAGFSYEQYF. Drawing the rest from reference TRBV5-1 and TRBJ2-7, the complete variable domain is KAGVTQTPRYLIKTRGQQVTLSCSPISGHRSVSWYQQTPGQGLQFLFEYFSETQRNKGNFPGRFSGRQFSNSRSEMNVSTLELGDSALYLCASSLSTAGFSYEQYFGPGTRLTVT.

The V gene is TRBV27, the J gene TRBJ1-2; a possible D gene is TRBD1 (5 bases). The CDR3 length is 14 residues. Between the trimmed V and J ends, which lost 2 bases and 9 bases, there was a span of 16 bases. The germline V gene encodes CDR1 MNHEY and CDR2 SMNVEV (reference sequence). This CDR3 is CASSLERQGHRYTF. The CDR3 coding sequence is TGTGCCAGCAGTTTAGAAAGGCAGGGTCATCGCTACACCTTC.

The CDR3 is CAISETSIIKGRFF. CDR3 sequence (DNA): TGTGCCATCAGTGAGACTAGCATTATCAAGGGTCGGTTCTTC. This sequence joins TRBV10-3 and TRBJ2-1, with D possibly matching TRBD2 (6 bases). Germline V lookup: CDR1 ENHRY, CDR2 SYGVKD. There are 14 residues in the CDR3. Between the trimmed V and J ends, which lost 2 bases and 15 bases, there was a span of 20 bases.

This clonotype came up many times. V is TRBV4-1 and J is TRBJ2-5, with 8 nucleotides matching TRBD1. CDR1 and CDR2 (germline): MGHRA, YSYEKL. The CDR3 is 15 amino acids. Trimming took 7 bases from V and 5 from J; bases not matched to a gene: 12. The CDR3 is CASTPRSGGRETQYF. DNA for the CDR3: TGCGCCAGCACTCCCAGATCAGGGGGCCGGGAGACCCAGTACTTC.

A word on this clonotype: An end of the junction does not agree with germline; a read error may underlie this. This chain's CDR3 is CASSFPRGGLAGGQRSDAQYF. The DNA of the CDR3 is TGTGCCAGCAGTTTTCCCAGGGGGGGACTAGCGGGGGGGCAGCGATCAGATGCGCAGTATTTT. V is TRBV12-3 or TRBV12-4 and J is TRBJ2-3, with 16 bases lining up with TRBD2. CDR3 size: 21 residues.

This clonotype was observed many times. The chain uses TRBV4-1 and TRBJ2-7, with 7 bases fitting TRBD1. The CDR3 spans 16 residues. CDR1 is MGHRA and CDR2 is YSYEKL in the germline V gene. V shed 0 bases, J shed 0 bases, and the junction held 5 bases outside the gene matches. Here the CDR3 reads CASSQDWDSYSYEQYF. CDR3 in DNA: TGCGCCAGCAGCCAAGATTGGGACAGCTACTCCTACGAGCAGTACTTC.

This clonotype was counted only a few times. The chain is built from TRBV9 and TRBJ2-7; no clear D gene. The germline V gene encodes CDR1 SGDLS and CDR2 YYNGEE. The CDR3 runs to 14 residues. The V and J ends lost 0 bases and 7 bases respectively, with 14 bases between them. CDR3 nucleotides: TGTGCCAGCAGCGTAGACGGCGACGTTCTGGAGCAGTACTTC. It encodes CASSVDGDVLEQYF.

The chain employs TRBV20-1 and TRBJ2-5, with a weak D call TRBD2 (5 bases). Judging by the DNA end, TRBJ2-7 fits better; the J call may be wrong. The CDR3 contains 13 residues. The germline V gene encodes CDR1 DFQATT and CDR2 SNEGSKA (reference sequence). The CDR3: CIARDYPAYEQYF. In DNA, the CDR3 is TGCATTGCGCGCGACTATCCTGCTTACGAGCAGTACTTC.

V is TRBV28 and J is TRBJ2-1; perhaps TRBD1 as D (5 bases). Trimming shortened V by 6 bases and J by 3 bases, and 9 bases separated the two germline ends. Germline V gene sequence: CDR1 MDHEN, CDR2 SYDVKM. This CDR3 has 13 residues. CDR3 amino acids: CASRITGYNEQFF. CDR3 sequence (DNA): TGTGCCAGCAGGATAACAGGCTACAATGAGCAGTTCTTC.

CDR3 sequence (DNA): TGCAGCGTTGACAGGGGGAGGGGGGAGACCCAGTACTTC. Protein product: CSVDRGRGETQYF. The genes are TRBV29-1 and TRBJ2-5; D is tentatively TRBD1 or TRBD2 (7 bases each). Trimming left V 3 bases short and J 5 bases short, with 13 bases between. CDR1 and CDR2 (germline): SQVTM, ANQGSEA. There are 13 residues in the CDR3.

This clonotype was counted a few times. The rearrangement joins TRBV4-1 to TRBJ2-1; 8 nucleotides line up with TRBD2. The CDR3 consists of 14 residues. Germline values: CDR1 MGHRA, CDR2 YSYEKL. The V and J ends lost 3 bases and 14 bases, in that order; junction bases with no gene match: 12. CDR3 sequence reads: CASSQGEGRGGKFF. DNA of the CDR3: TGCGCCAGCAGCCAGGGTGAGGGACGGGGGGGAAAGTTCTTC.